The 22 T cell receptor beta chains in this list originate from one sample, sequenced in a study of ipilimumab plus nivolumab after autologous stem cell transplantation. This table comes from immunoSEQ multiplex PCR, and its TCRdb copy is limited to in-frame clones, with some not included. The sample shows around 21,000 clones, over 65% of them seen only once. Specimen: PBMCs, collected in a trial of ipilimumab plus nivolumab as post-transplant consolidation. The receptors derive from a male donor with diffuse large B-cell lymphoma.

V is TRBV6-1 and J is TRBJ1-2; D gene ambiguous. Per the germline V gene, CDR1 is MNHNS and CDR2 is SASEGT. The CDR3 extends over 13 amino acids. V shed 6 bases and J shed 4 bases, with 12 bases lying between them. CDR3 sequence: CASRSLGPYGYTF. The CDR3, as DNA: TGTGCCAGCAGATCCCTAGGGCCCTATGGCTACACCTTC.

The chain has TRBV29-1 and TRBJ2-5, with TRBD2 matching 7 bases. The CDR3 totals 15 residues. Germline trimming cut 7 bases from V and 4 bases from J; bases unmatched to any gene: 15. CDR1 and CDR2 from the germline V gene are SQVTM and ANQGSEA. Written as DNA, the CDR3 is TGCAGCGGCACGCCCGGGACTACTTTTGGAGAGACCCAGTACTTC. Protein sequence: CSGTPGTTFGETQYF.

The J gene is TRBJ2-5, the V gene TRBV28; no clear D. The V gene's germline CDR1 is MDHEN and CDR2 SYDVKM. The V end lost 4 bases, the J end lost 0 bases, and 12 bases lay between the germline ends. This CDR3 has 15 amino acids. The DNA of the CDR3 is TGTGCCAGCAGTTCGGCTTGGGCATACCAAGAGACCCAGTACTTC. It encodes CASSSAWAYQETQYF.

This clone was counted only a few times. This chain connects TRBV6-5 to TRBJ1-2; possible D gene TRBD1, 5 bases. Deletions cut 6 bases from V and 0 bases from J, with 14 bases between. The CDR3 has 15 amino acids. The germline CDR1 and CDR2 sequences are MNHEY and SVGAGI. As DNA, the CDR3 is TGTGCCAGCAGGAAGGGACGGCTAGCTAACTATGGCTACACCTTC. Its translation is CASRKGRLANYGYTF.

This sequence joins TRBV28 and TRBJ2-7; 7 nucleotides align to TRBD1. After removal of 8 bases from V and 6 bases from J, the junction contained 13 bases not matched to a gene. Germline CDR1 reads MDHEN; CDR2 reads SYDVKM. This CDR3 region has 14 residues. The CDR3, as DNA: TGTGCCAGCTCCTCGACAGGGTACGTGCGCGAGCAGTACTTC. Translation: CASSSTGYVREQYF. The whole variable domain, remainder taken from reference TRBV28 and TRBJ2-7, is DVKVTQSSRYLVKRTGEKVFLECVQDMDHENMFWYRQDPGLGLRLIYFSYDVKMKEKGDIPEGYSVSREKKERFSLILESASTNQTSMYLCASSSTGYVREQYFGPGTRLTVT.

The gene calls are TRBV4-3 and TRBJ2-7; D may be TRBD1 or TRBD2 (6 bases each). The V gene lost 0 bases and the J gene lost 0 bases, with 15 bases spanning the gap. The CDR3 runs to 17 residues. Germline V lookup: CDR1 LGHNA, CDR2 YSLEER. The CDR3 sequence: CASSQDSPGGLSYEQYF. The CDR3 DNA reads TGCGCCAGCAGCCAAGATTCACCCGGGGGCCTCTCCTACGAGCAGTACTTC.

The rearrangement uses TRBV19 and TRBJ1-6, with 8 bases identical to TRBD1. Per germline, CDR1 LNHDA and CDR2 SQIVND (reference sequence). The ends lost 10 bases at V and 6 bases at J; junction bases unmatched: 5. The CDR3 contains 13 residues. The CDR3, as DNA: TGTGCCACCACCGACAGGGGTAATTCACCCCTCCACTTT. Translating gives CATTDRGNSPLHF.

The V and J genes are TRBV30 and TRBJ1-6; 10 bases align to TRBD1. Trimming took 1 base from V and 7 from J; bases not matched to a gene: 16. Germline CDR1 is GTSNPN and CDR2 is SVGIG (reference sequence). The CDR3 runs 19 residues. CDR3 nucleotides: TGTGCCTGGAGTGCCGGGACAGGGGTATTCACACCGCCGAATTCACCCCTCCACTTT. This codes for CAWSAGTGVFTPPNSPLHF.

The J gene is TRBJ2-1, the V gene TRBV11-1; 13 nucleotides match TRBD2. The trim removed 4 bases at V and 7 bases at J, leaving 10 bases unmatched. CDR3 length: 17 amino acids. Germline assignment: CDR1 SGHAT and CDR2 FQDESV (reference sequence). The CDR3 reads CASSSYWTSGGENEQFF. As DNA, the CDR3 is TGTGCCAGCAGCTCTTATTGGACTAGCGGGGGAGAAAATGAGCAGTTCTTC.

The chain couples TRBV19 to TRBJ2-2; D gene ambiguous. V dropped 7 bases and J dropped 6 bases, with 15 bases sitting between them. Germline V CDR1 and CDR2: LNHDA, SQIVND (reference sequence). This CDR3 is 14 amino acids long. The CDR3 bases are TGTGCCAGTAAGGTCTCTCGGGTTCCCGGGGAGCTGTTTTTT. This sequence encodes CASKVSRVPGELFF.

This clone was recorded a few times. The chain has TRBV28 and TRBJ1-1; D is possibly TRBD1 (6 bases). Germline V lookup: CDR1 MDHEN, CDR2 SYDVKM. V lost 3 bases to trimming and J lost 3 bases, with 14 bases between them. The CDR3 has 15 amino acids. The CDR3 coding sequence is TGTGCCAGCAGTTTGAAACAGGGCCCCGACACTGAAGCTTTCTTT. As protein: CASSLKQGPDTEAFF. Complete variable domain (other parts from reference TRBV28 and TRBJ1-1): DVKVTQSSRYLVKRTGEKVFLECVQDMDHENMFWYRQDPGLGLRLIYFSYDVKMKEKGDIPEGYSVSREKKERFSLILESASTNQTSMYLCASSLKQGPDTEAFFGQGTRLTVV.

CDR3 loop: CASSTYSNQPQHF. Written as DNA, the CDR3 is TGTGCCAGCAGTACCTATAGCAATCAGCCCCAGCATTTT. The rearrangement uses TRBV27 and TRBJ1-5, with D unresolved. The V gene lost 5 bases and the J gene lost 0 bases, with 5 bases spanning the gap. CDR1 and CDR2 from the germline V gene are MNHEY and SMNVEV (reference sequence). The CDR3 is 13 residues long.

The rearrangement links TRBV7-8 to TRBJ1-1; weak D call: TRBD1 (5 bases). V was trimmed by 5 bases and J by 3 bases, leaving 13 bases between them. The CDR3 contains 14 residues. Germline V gene sequence: CDR1 SGHVS, CDR2 FQNEAQ. CDR3 nucleotide sequence: TGTGCCAGCAGCCACCAGGGTGTGGACACTGAAGCTTTCTTT. Translating gives CASSHQGVDTEAFF.

The sample holds one count of this clone. CDR3 region: CASSSLVGKSSGNTIYF. The CDR3 nucleotides read TGTGCCAGCAGCTCCCTAGTGGGAAAGAGCTCTGGAAACACCATATATTTT. V and J are TRBV7-9 and TRBJ1-3; no firm D call. This CDR3 has 17 amino acids. V was trimmed by 4 bases and J by 0 bases, leaving 16 bases between them. In germline, CDR1 is SEHNR, CDR2 FQNEAQ (reference sequence).

V and J are TRBV11-2 and TRBJ2-7; D ambiguous. CDR1 SGHAT and CDR2 FQNNGV come from the germline V gene. Trimming took off 5 bases at V and 4 bases at J, with 6 bases between the two ends. This CDR3 is 11 amino acids long. CDR3 nucleotide sequence: TGTGCCAGCAGCATAAGTTACGAGCAGTACTTC. As protein: CASSISYEQYF.

This chain's CDR3 is CASRGSGGVDNEQFF. For the CDR3, the DNA is TGTGCAAGTCGCGGCAGCGGGGGGGTCGACAATGAGCAGTTCTTC. V is TRBV12-2 and J is TRBJ2-1; the table's D call, TRBD2, was not checked against the DNA. TRBV12-2 is tagged as a pseudogene. This CDR3 has 15 residues.

The V call is TRBV30, the J call TRBJ1-3, with TRBD1 identical over 8 bases. The J segment lost 1 base and the V segment lost 0 bases, leaving 11 bases of the junction unmatched. This CDR3 region has 18 residues. The V gene's germline CDR1 is GTSNPN and CDR2 SVGIG (reference sequence). The CDR3 coding sequence is TGTGCCTGGAGTGTCGGCAGGGGGCCCTTATTATCTGGAAACACCATATATTTT. Translating gives CAWSVGRGPLLSGNTIYF.

This sequence joins TRBV6-1 and TRBJ2-1; TRBD1 matches 8 bases. Trimming at V came to 7 bases and at J to 6 bases, leaving 8 bases not matched to a gene. Germline V gene lookup returns CDR1 MNHNS and CDR2 SASEGT. CDR3 length: 14 residues. The CDR3 is CASTLGQGFNEQFF. CDR3 sequence (DNA): TGTGCCAGCACCCTAGGACAGGGCTTCAATGAGCAGTTCTTC.

This sequence joins TRBV28 and TRBJ2-1; D is possibly TRBD2 (6 bases). V dropped 6 bases and J dropped 7 bases, with 16 bases sitting between them. CDR3 length equals 14 residues. The germline CDR1 and CDR2 sequences are MDHEN and SYDVKM. CDR3 amino acids: CASSLSRRGNEQFF. DNA of the CDR3: TGTGCCAGCAGCCTATCCCGACGGGGGAATGAGCAGTTCTTC. Full variable domain (remainder filled in from reference TRBV28 and TRBJ2-1): DVKVTQSSRYLVKRTGEKVFLECVQDMDHENMFWYRQDPGLGLRLIYFSYDVKMKEKGDIPEGYSVSREKKERFSLILESASTNQTSMYLCASSLSRRGNEQFFGPGTRLTVL.

This chain joins TRBV6-1 and TRBJ1-3, with a tentative D call TRBD1 (6 bases). Trimming took 3 bases from V and 4 from J, leaving 10 bases between them. This CDR3 contains 14 residues. The germline gives CDR1 MNHNS, CDR2 SASEGT. The CDR3 coding sequence is TGTGCCAGCAGTGACGGGGGCTCGGGAAACACCATATATTTT. Its protein product is CASSDGGSGNTIYF.

V usage is TRBV30 and J usage is TRBJ2-6; D may be TRBD1 (7 bases). CDR1 and CDR2 from the germline V gene are GTSNPN and SVGIG (reference sequence). V dropped 6 bases and J dropped 4 bases, with 16 bases sitting between them. This CDR3 spans 15 amino acids. The CDR3 loop reads CACSEGALGANVLTF. The CDR3 DNA is TGTGCCTGCTCGGAGGGGGCTCTGGGGGCCAACGTCCTGACTTTC.

The rearrangement joins TRBV4-1 to TRBJ1-5; 8 positions agree with TRBD1. Germline CDR1 reads MGHRA; CDR2 reads YSYEKL. This CDR3 comprises 17 residues. The V and J ends lost 2 bases and 3 bases, in that order; junction bases with no gene match: 9. The DNA for the CDR3 is TGCGCCAGCAGCCAAACAATAACCAGGGGGCCCAATCAGCCCCAGCATTTT. Protein product: CASSQTITRGPNQPQHF.